The following is a T cell receptor beta chain sequence with its context. Its antigen is as yet unknown. Assay: immunoSEQ multiplex PCR; the TCRdb copy retains only in-frame clones and omits some. This table has over 50,000 clones, about 90% appearing once. As for time point: cycle 4 day 1 (C4D1), after about 6 weeks of nivolumab. There was relapse after autologous stem cell transplantation in every patient, and there was variation in brentuximab vedotin exposure. This entry belongs to a study of PD-1 blockade in classical Hodgkin lymphoma. Broader study findings: Reported findings placed baseline TCR diversity lower in newly diagnosed patients (compared with healthy donors).

This CDR3 comprises 20 residues. Looked up from germline, CDR1 is SGHDN and CDR2 is FVKESK. The ends lost 4 bases at V and 0 bases at J; junction bases unmatched: 15. This receptor was taken from a human donor with classical Hodgkin lymphoma. Here the sequenced sample was peripheral blood mononuclear cells (PBMCs), taken before the fourth cycle of nivolumab. V gene TRBV14 combines with J gene TRBJ1-6; 7 bases match TRBD1. The CDR3 sequence is CASSRLGQESSSSYNSPLHF. The CDR3 nucleotides read TGTGCCAGCAGCCGTCTTGGACAGGAGAGTTCGAGCTCCTATAATTCACCCCTCCACTTT.